Sequencing of this T cell receptor beta chain was carried out in a study of blood T cells in healthy people across ages. Findings and caveats of the study: CMV status of donors was unknown, possibly confounding expanded clonotype changes. Among long-lived donors, naive CD4+ cells were more numerous and diversity higher than in aged donors. As naive T cell percentage varied, TCR beta diversity correlated strongly with it.

Trimming at V came to 2 bases and at J to 0 bases, leaving 8 bases not matched to a gene. The CDR3 has 16 residues. Germline V gives CDR1 GTSNPN, CDR2 SVGIG (reference sequence). Through a sample-barcoded 5' primer and a J-beta primer mix, a second PCR was run for roughly 7 to 12 cycles. One entry per CDR3 protein, called by TCRdb with MiXCR from the 5' RACE reads. The table has around 620,000 distinct CDR3 sequences, 27% seen once. As for this clonotype: The antigen is not known.

Sequencing was done on a sample of blood. The chain couples TRBV30 to TRBJ2-3, with 7 bases matching TRBD2. The clonotype originates from a woman in her 70s in good health. This chain's CDR3 is CAWSLSRRGSTDTQYF. The CDR3 DNA is TGTGCCTGGAGTCTGTCTCGGCGGGGGAGCACAGATACGCAGTATTTT.